This TCR beta chain is from a study of T cells expressing NK-cell markers. Broader study findings: In a handful of donors, dominant clonotypes made up about 25-60.1% of CD3+CD56-NKG2C+ cells.

TCRdb reprocessed the 5' RACE reads, keeping one entry per CDR3 protein, no DNA. The sample holds about 460,000 distinct CDR3 sequences. As for this clonotype: Antigen: not known.

The CDR3 runs 17 residues. CDR1 and CDR2 (germline): LGHNA, YNFKEQ. The chain carries TRBV4-2 and TRBJ2-1; no DNA is available, so the TRBD2 call from TCRdb remains unchecked. The sequence was obtained from a woman between 45 and 60 years old in good health. Specimen: blood T cells: a sorted CD56 or NKG2C T cell subset, CD4+ or CD8+ T cells, or bulk PBMC T cells (not recorded which). The CDR3 here is CASSQSPFSGTYNEQFF.